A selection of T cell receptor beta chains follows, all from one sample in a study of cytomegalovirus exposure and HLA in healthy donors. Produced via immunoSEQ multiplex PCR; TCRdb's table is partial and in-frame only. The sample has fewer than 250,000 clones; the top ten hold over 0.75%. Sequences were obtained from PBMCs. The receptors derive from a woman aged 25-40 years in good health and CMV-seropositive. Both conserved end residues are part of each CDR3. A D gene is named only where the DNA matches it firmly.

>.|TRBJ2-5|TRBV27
CASSFQQGQETQYF
TGTGCCAGCAGTTTCCAACAGGGCCAAGAGACCCAGTACTTC
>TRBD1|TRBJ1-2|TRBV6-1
CASSEADRGNTF
TGTGCCAGCAGTGAAGCAGACAGGGGGAACACCTTC
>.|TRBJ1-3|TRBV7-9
CASSTTPRDSGNTIYF
TGTGCCAGCAGCACCACCCCCAGGGACTCTGGAAACACCATATATTTT
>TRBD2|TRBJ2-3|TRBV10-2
CASSDVAGGTGSTDTQYF
TGCGCCAGCAGTGATGTGGCGGGGGGGACTGGGAGCACAGATACGCAGTATTTT
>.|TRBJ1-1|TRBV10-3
CAISERQTAEGTEAFF
TGTGCCATCAGTGAGCGACAGACTGCAGAAGGAACTGAAGCTTTCTTT
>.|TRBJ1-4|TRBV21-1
CASSKGCRGNEKLFF
TGTGCCAGCAGCAAAGGTTGCCGGGGTAATGAAAAACTGTTTTTT
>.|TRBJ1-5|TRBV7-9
CASSLNSPGWGNQPQHF
TGTGCCAGCAGCTTAAATTCCCCGGGTTGGGGCAATCAGCCCCAGCATTTT
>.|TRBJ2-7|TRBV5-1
CASSPGGPGPYEQYF
TGCGCCAGCAGCCCAGGGGGGCCAGGACCCTACGAGCAGTACTTC
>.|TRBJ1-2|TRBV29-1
CSVARGNYGYTF
TGCAGCGTTGCCCGGGGTAACTATGGCTACACCTTC
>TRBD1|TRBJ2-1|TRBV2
CASSQDRGSYNEQFF
TGTGCCAGCAGTCAGGACAGGGGATCCTACAATGAGCAGTTCTTC
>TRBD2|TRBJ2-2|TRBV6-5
CASRPTSGNTGELFF
TGTGCCAGCAGACCGACTAGCGGGAACACCGGGGAGCTGTTTTTT
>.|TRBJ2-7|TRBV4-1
CASSLLWGVRPYEQYF
TGCGCCAGCAGCCTCCTCTGGGGCGTTAGACCCTACGAGCAGTACTTC
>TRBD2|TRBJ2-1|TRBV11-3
CASSLSGSMYNEQFF
TGTGCCAGCAGCTTGAGCGGGAGTATGTACAATGAGCAGTTCTTC
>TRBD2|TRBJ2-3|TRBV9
CASSPRTSGATDTQYF
TGTGCCAGCAGCCCCAGGACTAGCGGGGCGACAGATACGCAGTATTTT
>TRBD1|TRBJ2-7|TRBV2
CASSGDSSYEQYF
TGTGCCAGCAGCGGGGACAGCTCCTACGAGCAGTACTTC
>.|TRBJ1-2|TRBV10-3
CAISESFRDYGYTF
TGTGCCATCAGTGAGTCGTTCCGGGATTATGGCTACACCTTC
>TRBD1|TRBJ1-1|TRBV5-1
CASSVTGEWDTEAFF
TGCGCCAGCAGCGTGACAGGGGAATGGGACACTGAAGCTTTCTTT
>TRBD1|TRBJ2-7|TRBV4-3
CASSPAPGQNHEQYF
TGCGCCAGCAGCCCGGCACCGGGACAGAACCACGAGCAGTACTTC
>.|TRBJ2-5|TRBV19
CASSIGQKETQYF
TGTGCCAGTAGTATAGGGCAGAAAGAGACCCAGTACTTC
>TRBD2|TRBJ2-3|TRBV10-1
CASSELSGGATDTQYF
TGCGCCAGCAGTGAGCTAAGCGGGGGGGCCACAGATACGCAGTATTTT
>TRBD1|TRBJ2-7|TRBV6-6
CASSRDRGSYEQYF
TGTGCCAGCAGCCGGGACAGAGGATCCTACGAGCAGTACTTC
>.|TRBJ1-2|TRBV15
CATSRDLDSLYGYTF
TGTGCCACCAGCAGAGATCTTGACAGCCTCTATGGCTACACCTTC
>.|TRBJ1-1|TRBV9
CASSVTDSTEAFF
TGTGCCAGCAGCGTAACGGACAGCACTGAAGCTTTCTTT
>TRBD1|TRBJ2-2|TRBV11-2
CASSRPTGVNTGELFF
TGTGCCAGCAGCCGTCCCACAGGGGTTAACACCGGGGAGCTGTTTTTT